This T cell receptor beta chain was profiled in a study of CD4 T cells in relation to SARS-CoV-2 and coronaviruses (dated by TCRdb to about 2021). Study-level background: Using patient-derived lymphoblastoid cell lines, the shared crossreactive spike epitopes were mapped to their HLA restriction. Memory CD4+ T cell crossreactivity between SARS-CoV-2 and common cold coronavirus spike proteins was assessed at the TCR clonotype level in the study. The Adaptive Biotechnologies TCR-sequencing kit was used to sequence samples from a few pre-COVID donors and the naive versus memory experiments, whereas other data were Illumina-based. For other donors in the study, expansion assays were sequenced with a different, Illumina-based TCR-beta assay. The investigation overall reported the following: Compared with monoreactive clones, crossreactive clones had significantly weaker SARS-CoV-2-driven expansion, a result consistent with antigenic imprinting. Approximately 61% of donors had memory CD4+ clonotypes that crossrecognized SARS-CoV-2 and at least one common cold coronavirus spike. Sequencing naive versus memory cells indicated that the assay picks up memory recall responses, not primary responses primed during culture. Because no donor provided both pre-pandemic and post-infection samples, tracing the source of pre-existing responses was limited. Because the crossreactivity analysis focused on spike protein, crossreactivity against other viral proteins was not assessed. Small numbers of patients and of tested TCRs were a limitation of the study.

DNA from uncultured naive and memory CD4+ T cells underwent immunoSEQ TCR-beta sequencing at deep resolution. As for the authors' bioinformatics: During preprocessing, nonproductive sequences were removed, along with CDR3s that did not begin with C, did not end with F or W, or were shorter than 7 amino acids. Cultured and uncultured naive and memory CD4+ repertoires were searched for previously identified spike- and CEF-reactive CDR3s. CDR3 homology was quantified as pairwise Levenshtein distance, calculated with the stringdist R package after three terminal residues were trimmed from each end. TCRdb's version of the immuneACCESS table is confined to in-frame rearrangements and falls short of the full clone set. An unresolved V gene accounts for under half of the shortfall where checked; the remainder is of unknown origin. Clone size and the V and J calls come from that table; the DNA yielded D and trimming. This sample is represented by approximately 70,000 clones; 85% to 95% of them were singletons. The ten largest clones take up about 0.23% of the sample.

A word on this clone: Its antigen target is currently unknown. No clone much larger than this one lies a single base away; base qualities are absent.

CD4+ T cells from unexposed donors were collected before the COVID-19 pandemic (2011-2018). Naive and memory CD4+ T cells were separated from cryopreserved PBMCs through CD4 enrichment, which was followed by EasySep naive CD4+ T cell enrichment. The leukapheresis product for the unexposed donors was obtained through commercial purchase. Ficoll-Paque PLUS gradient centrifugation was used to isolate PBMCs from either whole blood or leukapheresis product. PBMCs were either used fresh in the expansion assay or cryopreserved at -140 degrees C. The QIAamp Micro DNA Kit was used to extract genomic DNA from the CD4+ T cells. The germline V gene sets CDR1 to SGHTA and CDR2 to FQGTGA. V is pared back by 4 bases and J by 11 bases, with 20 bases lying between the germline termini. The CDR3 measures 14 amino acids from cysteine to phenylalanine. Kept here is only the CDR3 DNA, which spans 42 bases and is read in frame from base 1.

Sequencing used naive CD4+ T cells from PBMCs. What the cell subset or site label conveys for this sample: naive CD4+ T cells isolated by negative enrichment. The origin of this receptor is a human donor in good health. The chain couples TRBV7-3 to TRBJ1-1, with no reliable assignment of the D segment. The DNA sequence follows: TGTGCCAGCAGCTCTACGGGTTCCGTTAACGGGGCTTTCTTT. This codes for CASSSTGSVNGAFF.